The 8 T cell receptor beta chains below all came from one sample that was sequenced in a study of blood T cell repertoires in COVID-19 (dated by TCRdb to the early 2020s). Receptor amplification or capture employed the immunoSEQ multiplex PCR assay. The immuneACCESS repertoire file appears here via TCRdb, limited to in-frame rearrangements. These files lack a portion of the clones; in checked studies, under half of the deficit traces to unresolved V genes, and the cause of the others is not known. Counted in this sample were about 310,000 clones; around 86% of them appeared once. The ten largest account for 1% of the sample. The specimen was peripheral blood. The receptor set was obtained from a middle-aged man with active or convalescent COVID-19.

This clone was recorded a few times. Other DNA sequences from this sample encode an identical CDR3 as well. This rearrangement joins TRBV10-3 to TRBJ2-7; 7 bases map to TRBD2. V shed 0 bases and J 4 bases; nucleotides not matched to a gene: 3. This CDR3 is built from 14 residues. The V gene's germline CDR1 is ENHRY and CDR2 SYGVKD. This CDR3 is CAISESTGGYEQYF. CDR3 DNA sequence: TGTGCCATCAGTGAGTCGACGGGAGGATACGAGCAGTACTTC.

This chain connects TRBV6-2 or TRBV6-3 to TRBJ2-3, with a tentative D call TRBD1 (6 bases). CDR3 size: 15 residues. V was shortened by 3 bases and J by 0 bases, with 10 bases between the two germline ends. CDR1 is MNHEY and CDR2 is SVGEGT in the germline V gene. The CDR3 nucleotides read TGTGCCAGCAGTTATTGGACAGAGAGCACAGATACGCAGTATTTT. Translated: CASSYWTESTDTQYF.

In nucleotides, the CDR3 is TGTGCCAGCAGCTTGGGCGAGACTGACGGCTACACCTTC. Residues: CASSLGETDGYTF. The chain has TRBV5-6 and TRBJ1-2; D not certain. The germline V gene has CDR1 SGHDT and CDR2 YYEEEE. The V end lost 0 bases, the J end lost 8 bases, and 11 bases lay between the germline ends. The CDR3 has 13 amino acids.

This CDR3 reads CASSPRVVRNYGYTF. The CDR3 DNA sequence: TGTGCCAGCAGCCCCCGGGTCGTCCGTAACTATGGCTACACCTTC. This chain uses TRBV7-9 with TRBJ1-2; D is unclear. The CDR3 sequence is 15 residues long. Germline V gives CDR1 SEHNR, CDR2 FQNEAQ (reference sequence). Trimming took off 5 bases at V and 1 base at J, with 14 bases between the two ends.

V and J are TRBV4-2 and TRBJ1-2; D is unclear. CDR3 length: 15 amino acids. V lost 0 bases and J lost 3, with 11 bases in between. Looked up from germline, CDR1 is LGHNA and CDR2 is YNFKEQ. The CDR3: CASSQEWGDHYGYTF. The CDR3 bases are TGTGCCAGCAGCCAAGAGTGGGGAGATCACTATGGCTACACCTTC.

The chain recombines TRBV27 with TRBJ1-5; 9 bases agree with TRBD1. CDR1 is MNHEY, CDR2 SMNVEV, per germline (reference sequence). The CDR3 sequence is 16 residues long. The trim removed 5 bases at V and 7 bases at J, leaving 12 bases unmatched. CDR3 amino acids: CASSLTGTGRYQPQHF. The CDR3, as DNA: TGTGCCAGCAGTCTAACCGGGACAGGGAGGTACCAGCCCCAGCATTTT.

Notes on this clone: Sequence at one end of the junction differs from germline and may be a read error. The gene calls are TRBV9 and TRBJ2-1; D is unresolved. This CDR3 comprises 15 residues. Germline loops: CDR1 SGDLS, CDR2 YYNGEE. The CDR3 is CASSVSASSSNEQFF. CDR3 coding DNA: TGTGCCAGCAGCGTATCTGCGTCCTCCTCCAATGAGCAGTTCTTC.

The V gene is TRBV5-4, the J gene TRBJ2-1, with 16 bases lining up with TRBD2. The germline V gene has CDR1 SGHNT and CDR2 YYREEE (reference sequence). The CDR3 contains 14 residues. V trimming: 6 bases; J trimming: 8 bases; junction bases outside the gene matches: 2. CDR3 nucleotides: TGTGCCAGCACGGGGACTAGCGGGAGGGATGAGCAGTTCTTC. Amino acids: CASTGTSGRDEQFF.